The text below deals with one T cell receptor beta chain. The data were obtained in a study of blood T cell repertoires in COVID-19. Overall study context: COVID-19 samples from acute and convalescent phases originated in the United States, Italy and Spain. PBMCs, B-cell-depleted T cells, or T cells provided the cDNA or gDNA that made up the material.

The CDR3 loop spans 14 amino acids. Germline CDR1 reads MNHEY; CDR2 reads SVGAGI. Trimming left V 2 bases short and J 7 bases short, with 12 bases between. Authors' methods: Researchers report that nucleated cell counts were estimated from reference gene primer amplification. The protocol was immunoSEQ multiplex PCR, while the TCRdb copy is restricted to in-frame clones and leaves out a portion. The DNA was the basis for D and trimming; V, J and clone size are from that table. The sample lists about 300,000 clones; 86% were seen once. The TCR sequence derives from a woman aged 45-65 years with acute or convalescent COVID-19. The chain links TRBV6-5 to TRBJ1-5, with unresolved D. Sequencing was done on a sample of peripheral blood. CDR3 sequence: CASSYAGGLQPQHF. DNA for the CDR3: TGTGCCAGCAGTTACGCGGGCGGGCTACAGCCCCAGCATTTT.